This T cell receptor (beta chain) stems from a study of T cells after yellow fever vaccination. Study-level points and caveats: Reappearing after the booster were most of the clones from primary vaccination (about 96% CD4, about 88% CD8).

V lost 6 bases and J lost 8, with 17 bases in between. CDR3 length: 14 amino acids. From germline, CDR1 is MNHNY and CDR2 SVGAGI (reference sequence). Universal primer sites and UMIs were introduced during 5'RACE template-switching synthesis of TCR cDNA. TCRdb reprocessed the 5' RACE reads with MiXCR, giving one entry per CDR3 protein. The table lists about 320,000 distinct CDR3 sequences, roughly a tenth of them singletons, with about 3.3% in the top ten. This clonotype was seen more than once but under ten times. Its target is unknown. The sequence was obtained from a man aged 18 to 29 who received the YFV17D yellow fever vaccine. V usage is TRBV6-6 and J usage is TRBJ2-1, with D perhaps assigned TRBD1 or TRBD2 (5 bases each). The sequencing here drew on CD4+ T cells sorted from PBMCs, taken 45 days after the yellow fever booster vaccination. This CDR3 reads CASRGDGATHEQFF. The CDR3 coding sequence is TGTGCCAGCAGAGGTGACGGGGCTACGCATGAGCAGTTCTTC.